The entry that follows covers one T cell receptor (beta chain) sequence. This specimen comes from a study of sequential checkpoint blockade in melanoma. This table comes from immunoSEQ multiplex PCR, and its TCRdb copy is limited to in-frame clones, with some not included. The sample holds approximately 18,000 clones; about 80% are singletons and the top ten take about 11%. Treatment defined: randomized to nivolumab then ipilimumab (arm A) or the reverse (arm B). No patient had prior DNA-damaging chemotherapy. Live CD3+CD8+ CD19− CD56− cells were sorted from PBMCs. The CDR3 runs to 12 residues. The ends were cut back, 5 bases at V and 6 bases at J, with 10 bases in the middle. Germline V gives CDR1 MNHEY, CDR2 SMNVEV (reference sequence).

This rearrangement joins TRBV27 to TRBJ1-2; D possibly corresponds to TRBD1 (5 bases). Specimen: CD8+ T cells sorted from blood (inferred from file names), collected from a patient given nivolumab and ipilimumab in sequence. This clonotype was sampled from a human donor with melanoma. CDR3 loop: CASSLRVHGYTF. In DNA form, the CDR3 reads TGTGCCAGCAGTCTCAGGGTTCATGGCTACACCTTC.